This T cell receptor (beta chain) was recovered during a study of metastatic and nonmetastatic thyroid tumors. TCRdb used MiXCR to call clones anew from the PCR reads. This repertoire shows about 85,000 clones, 8% to 9.5% found once; its top ten account for around 8.8%. No patient received treatment before thyroid surgery. The V gene's germline CDR1 is SGHTA and CDR2 FQGTGA. Deletions cut 1 base from V and 5 bases from J, with 14 bases between. The CDR3 is 15 residues long. The V call is TRBV7-3, the J call TRBJ2-5; D is possibly TRBD1 or TRBD2 (6 bases each). The sample comprised blood. The clonotype was recovered from a female donor with papillary thyroid cancer or a benign thyroid nodule (not recorded which). Some clones in this sample may be carry-over from other donors' samples. The CDR3 region has the DNA TGTGCCAGCAGCTTAAATCCCGGGGGCGCCGAGACCCAGTACTTC. Its translation is CASSLNPGGAETQYF.